The rows below give T cell receptor beta chains drawn from one sample of a study of blood T cell repertoires in COVID-19. Using immunoSEQ multiplex PCR, the repertoire was profiled, and TCRdb retains in-frame clones only, with some absent. The table records about 99,000 clones, roughly 90% of them present only once. The sample comprised peripheral blood. Source of these receptors: a human donor in a cohort sampled during active COVID-19. Both conserved end residues are trimmed from each CDR3. The D gene is left open where the match is weak.

d_call: TRBD1; v_call: TRBV15; j_call: TRBJ1-5; cdr3_aa: ATSRVRGQGLGQPQH
d_call: TRBD2; v_call: TRBV6-1; j_call: TRBJ2-3; cdr3_aa: ASSVRTSGGPGADTQY
d_call: TRBD1; v_call: TRBV4-2; j_call: TRBJ1-1; cdr3_aa: ASSHRQGVLNTEAF
d_call: -; v_call: TRBV19; j_call: TRBJ1-2; cdr3_aa: ASSDPGHPSVANYGYT
d_call: TRBD2; v_call: TRBV9; j_call: TRBJ2-2; cdr3_aa: ASSVGGGPGTGELF
d_call: -; v_call: TRBV11-2; j_call: TRBJ2-7; cdr3_aa: ASSLWSDYYEQY
d_call: TRBD2; v_call: TRBV7-8; j_call: TRBJ2-2; cdr3_aa: ASSLGGIAGASNTGELF
d_call: TRBD1; v_call: TRBV5-1; j_call: TRBJ2-2; cdr3_aa: ASKQGIGTGELF
d_call: TRBD1; v_call: TRBV5-6; j_call: TRBJ1-1; cdr3_aa: ASSWDRVKGTEAF
d_call: -; v_call: TRBV20-1; j_call: TRBJ2-7; cdr3_aa: SASRGGRSSYEQY
d_call: -; v_call: TRBV7-6; j_call: TRBJ2-7; cdr3_aa: ASSLAETGTLSYEQY
d_call: -; v_call: TRBV30; j_call: TRBJ1-6; cdr3_aa: AWRLSSYNSPLH
d_call: -; v_call: TRBV10-2; j_call: TRBJ1-1; cdr3_aa: ASMSQGATEAF
d_call: TRBD1; v_call: TRBV5-1; j_call: TRBJ1-1; cdr3_aa: ASSMQQGADTEAF